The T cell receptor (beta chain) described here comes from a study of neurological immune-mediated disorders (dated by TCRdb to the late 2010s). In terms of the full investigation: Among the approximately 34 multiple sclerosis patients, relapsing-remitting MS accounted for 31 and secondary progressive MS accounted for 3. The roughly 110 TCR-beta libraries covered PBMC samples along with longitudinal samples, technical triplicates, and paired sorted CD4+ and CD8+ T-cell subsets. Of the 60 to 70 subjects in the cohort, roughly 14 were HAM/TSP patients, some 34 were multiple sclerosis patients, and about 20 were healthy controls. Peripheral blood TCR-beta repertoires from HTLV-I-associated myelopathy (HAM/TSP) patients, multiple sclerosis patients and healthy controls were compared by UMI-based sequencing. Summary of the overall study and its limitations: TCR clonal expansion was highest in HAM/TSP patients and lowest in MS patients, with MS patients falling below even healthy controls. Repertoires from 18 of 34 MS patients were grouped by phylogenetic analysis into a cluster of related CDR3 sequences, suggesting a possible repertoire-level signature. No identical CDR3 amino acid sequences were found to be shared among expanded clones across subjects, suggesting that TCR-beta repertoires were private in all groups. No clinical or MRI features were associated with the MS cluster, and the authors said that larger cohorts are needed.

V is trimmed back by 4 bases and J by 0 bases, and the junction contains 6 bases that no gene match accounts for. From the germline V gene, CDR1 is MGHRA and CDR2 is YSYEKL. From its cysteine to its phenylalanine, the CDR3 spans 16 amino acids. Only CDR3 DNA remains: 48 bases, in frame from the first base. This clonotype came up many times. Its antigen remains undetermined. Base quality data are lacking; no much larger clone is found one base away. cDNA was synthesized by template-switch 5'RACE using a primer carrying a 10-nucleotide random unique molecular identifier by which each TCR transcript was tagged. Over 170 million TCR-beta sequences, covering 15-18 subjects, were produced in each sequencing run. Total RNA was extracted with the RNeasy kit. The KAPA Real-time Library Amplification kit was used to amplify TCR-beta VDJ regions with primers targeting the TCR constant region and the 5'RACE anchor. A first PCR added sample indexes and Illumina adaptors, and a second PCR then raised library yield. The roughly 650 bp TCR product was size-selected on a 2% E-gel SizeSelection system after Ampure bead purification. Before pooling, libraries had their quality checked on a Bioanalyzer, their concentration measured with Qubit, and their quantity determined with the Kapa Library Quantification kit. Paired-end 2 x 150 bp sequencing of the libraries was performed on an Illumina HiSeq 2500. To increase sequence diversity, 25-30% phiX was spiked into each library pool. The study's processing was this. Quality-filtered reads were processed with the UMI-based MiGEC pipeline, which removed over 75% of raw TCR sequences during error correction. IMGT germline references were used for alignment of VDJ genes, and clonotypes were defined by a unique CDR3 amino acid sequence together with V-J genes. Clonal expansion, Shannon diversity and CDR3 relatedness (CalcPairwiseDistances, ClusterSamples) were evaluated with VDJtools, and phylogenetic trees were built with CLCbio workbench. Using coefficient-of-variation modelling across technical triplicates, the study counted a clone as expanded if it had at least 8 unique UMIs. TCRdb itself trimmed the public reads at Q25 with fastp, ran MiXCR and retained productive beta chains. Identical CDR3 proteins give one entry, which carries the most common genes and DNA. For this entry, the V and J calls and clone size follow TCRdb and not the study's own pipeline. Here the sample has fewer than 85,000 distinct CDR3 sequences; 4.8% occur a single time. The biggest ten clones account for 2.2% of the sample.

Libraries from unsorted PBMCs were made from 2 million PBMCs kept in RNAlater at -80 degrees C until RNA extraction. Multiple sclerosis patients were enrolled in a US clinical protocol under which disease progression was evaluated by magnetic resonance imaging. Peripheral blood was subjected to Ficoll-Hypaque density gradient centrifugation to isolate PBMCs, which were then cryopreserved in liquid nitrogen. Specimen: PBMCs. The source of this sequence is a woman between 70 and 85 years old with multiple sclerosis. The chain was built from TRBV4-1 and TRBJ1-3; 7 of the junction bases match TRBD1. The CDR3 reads CASSRLGQNSGNTIYF. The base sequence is TGCGCCAGCAGCCGGCTGGGACAGAACTCTGGAAACACCATATATTTT.